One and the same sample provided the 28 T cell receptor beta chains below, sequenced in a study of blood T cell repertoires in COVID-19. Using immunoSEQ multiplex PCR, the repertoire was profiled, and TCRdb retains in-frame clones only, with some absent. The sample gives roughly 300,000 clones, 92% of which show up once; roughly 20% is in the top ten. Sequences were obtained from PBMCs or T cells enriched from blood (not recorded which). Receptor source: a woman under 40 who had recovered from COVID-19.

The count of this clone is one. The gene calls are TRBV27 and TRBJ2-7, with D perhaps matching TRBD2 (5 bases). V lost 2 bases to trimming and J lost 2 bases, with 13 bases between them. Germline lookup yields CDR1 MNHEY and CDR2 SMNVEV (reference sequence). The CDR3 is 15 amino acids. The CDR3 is CASSLRGLGPYEQYF. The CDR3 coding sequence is TGTGCCAGCAGTTTACGAGGACTTGGGCCCTACGAGCAGTACTTC.

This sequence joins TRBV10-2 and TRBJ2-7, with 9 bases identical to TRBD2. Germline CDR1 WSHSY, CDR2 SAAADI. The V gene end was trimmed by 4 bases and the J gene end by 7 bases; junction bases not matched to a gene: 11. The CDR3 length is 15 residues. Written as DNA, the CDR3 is TGCGCCAGCAGTGCCGAGGTAGCGGGAGTCTCTGAGCAGTACTTC. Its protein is CASSAEVAGVSEQYF.

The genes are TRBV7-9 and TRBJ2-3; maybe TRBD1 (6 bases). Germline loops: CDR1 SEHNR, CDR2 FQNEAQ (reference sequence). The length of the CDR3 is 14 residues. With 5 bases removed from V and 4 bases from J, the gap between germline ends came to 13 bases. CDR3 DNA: TGTGCCAGCAGCCAATCGGGACACCCAGATACGCAGTATTTT. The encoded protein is CASSQSGHPDTQYF.

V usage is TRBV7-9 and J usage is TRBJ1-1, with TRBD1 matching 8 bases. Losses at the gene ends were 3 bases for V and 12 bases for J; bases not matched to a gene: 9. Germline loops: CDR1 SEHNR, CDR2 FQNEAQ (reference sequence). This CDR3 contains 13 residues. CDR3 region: CASSFTQTGDPFF. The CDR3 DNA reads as TGTGCCAGCAGCTTTACCCAGACAGGGGACCCTTTCTTT.

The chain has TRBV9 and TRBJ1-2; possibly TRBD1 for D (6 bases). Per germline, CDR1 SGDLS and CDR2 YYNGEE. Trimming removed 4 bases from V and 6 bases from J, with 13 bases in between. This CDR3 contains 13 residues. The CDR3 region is CASSLGTSDGYTF. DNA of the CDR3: TGTGCCAGCAGCCTCGGGACATCAGATGGCTACACCTTC.

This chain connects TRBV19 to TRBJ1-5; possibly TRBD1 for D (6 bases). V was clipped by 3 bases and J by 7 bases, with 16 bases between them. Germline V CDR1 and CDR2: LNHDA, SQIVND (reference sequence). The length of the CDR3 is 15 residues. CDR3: CASSIRGAREQPQHF. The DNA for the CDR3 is TGTGCCAGTAGTATTCGGGGGGCGCGGGAACAGCCCCAGCATTTT.

CDR3 DNA sequence: TGTGCCAGCTCGGCGCGCGACCCCGGGGGGAATTCACCCCTCCACTTT. Protein: CASSARDPGGNSPLHF. This chain links TRBV18 with TRBJ1-6, with a tentative D call TRBD1 (5 bases). Looked up from germline, CDR1 is KGHSH and CDR2 is LQKENI. V was clipped by 6 bases and J by 7 bases, with 19 bases between them. This CDR3 contains 16 residues.

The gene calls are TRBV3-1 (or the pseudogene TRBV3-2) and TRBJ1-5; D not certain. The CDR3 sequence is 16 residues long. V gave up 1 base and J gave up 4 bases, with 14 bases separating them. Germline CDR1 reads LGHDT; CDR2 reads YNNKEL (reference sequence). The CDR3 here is CASSQGGLARNQPQHF. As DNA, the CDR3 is TGTGCCAGCAGCCAAGGAGGCCTGGCGAGAAATCAGCCCCAGCATTTT.

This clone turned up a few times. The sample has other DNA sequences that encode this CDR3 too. The DNA for the CDR3 is TGTGCCAGCAGCCAAGACGGGTATGGCTACACCTTC. It codes for CASSQDGYGYTF. The V and J genes are TRBV3-1 (or the pseudogene TRBV3-2) and TRBJ1-2, with D hard to call. Trimming took 0 bases from V and 5 from J, leaving 4 bases between them. This CDR3 contains 12 residues. CDR1 LGHDT and CDR2 YNNKEL come from the germline V gene (reference sequence).

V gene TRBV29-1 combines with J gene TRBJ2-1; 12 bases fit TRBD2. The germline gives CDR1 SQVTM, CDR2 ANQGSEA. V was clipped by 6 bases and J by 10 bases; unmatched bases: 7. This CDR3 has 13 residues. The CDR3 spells CSVTGLAGWEQFF. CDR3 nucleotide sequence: TGCAGCGTGACGGGACTAGCGGGCTGGGAGCAGTTCTTC.

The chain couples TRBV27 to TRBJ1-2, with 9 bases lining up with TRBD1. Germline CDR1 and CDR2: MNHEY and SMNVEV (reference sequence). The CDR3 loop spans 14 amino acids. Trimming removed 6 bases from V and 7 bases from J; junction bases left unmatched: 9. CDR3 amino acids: CASSPGTGRVGYTF. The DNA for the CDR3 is TGTGCCAGCAGCCCCGGGACAGGGAGAGTTGGCTACACCTTC.

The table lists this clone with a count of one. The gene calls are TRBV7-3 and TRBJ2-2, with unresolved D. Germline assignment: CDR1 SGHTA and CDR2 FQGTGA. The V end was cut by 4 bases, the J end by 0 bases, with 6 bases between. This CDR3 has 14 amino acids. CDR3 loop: CASSSQANTGELFF. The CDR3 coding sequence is TGTGCCAGCAGCTCGCAGGCGAACACCGGGGAGCTGTTTTTT.

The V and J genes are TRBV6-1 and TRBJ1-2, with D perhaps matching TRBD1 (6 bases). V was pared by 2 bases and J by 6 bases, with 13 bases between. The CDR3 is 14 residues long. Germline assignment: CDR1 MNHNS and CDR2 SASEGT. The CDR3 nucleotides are TGTGCCAGCAGTGAATCTCAGGGGACGGATGGCTACACCTTC. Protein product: CASSESQGTDGYTF.

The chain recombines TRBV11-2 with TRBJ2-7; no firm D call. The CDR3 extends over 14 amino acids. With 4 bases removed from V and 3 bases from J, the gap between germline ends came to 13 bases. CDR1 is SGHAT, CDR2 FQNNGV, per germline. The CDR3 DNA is TGTGCCAGCAGCTCATCAGAGGCCGACTACGAGCAGTACTTC. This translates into CASSSSEADYEQYF. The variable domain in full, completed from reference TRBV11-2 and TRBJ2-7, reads EAGVAQSPRYKIIEKRQSVAFWCNPISGHATLYWYQQILGQGPKLLIQFQNNGVVDDSQLPKDRFSAERLKGVDSTLKIQPAKLEDSAVYLCASSSSEADYEQYFGPGTRLTVT.

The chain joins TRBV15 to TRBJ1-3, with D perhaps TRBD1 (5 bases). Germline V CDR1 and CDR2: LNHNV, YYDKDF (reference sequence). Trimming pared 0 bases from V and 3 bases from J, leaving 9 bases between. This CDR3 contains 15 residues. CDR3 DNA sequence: TGTGCCACCAGCAGAGATGCGGGGCGTGGAAACACCATATATTTT. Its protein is CATSRDAGRGNTIYF.

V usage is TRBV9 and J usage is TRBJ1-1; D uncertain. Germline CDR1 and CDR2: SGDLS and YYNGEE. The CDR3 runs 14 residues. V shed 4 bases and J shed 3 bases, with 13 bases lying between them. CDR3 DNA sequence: TGTGCCAGCAGCACTCGGGCCGGGGACACTGAAGCTTTCTTT. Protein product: CASSTRAGDTEAFF. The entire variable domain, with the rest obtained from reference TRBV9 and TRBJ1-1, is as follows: DSGVTQTPKHLITATGQRVTLRCSPRSGDLSVYWYQQSLDQGLQFLIQYYNGEERAKGNILERFSAQQFPDLHSELNLSSLELGDSALYFCASSTRAGDTEAFFGQGTRLTVV.

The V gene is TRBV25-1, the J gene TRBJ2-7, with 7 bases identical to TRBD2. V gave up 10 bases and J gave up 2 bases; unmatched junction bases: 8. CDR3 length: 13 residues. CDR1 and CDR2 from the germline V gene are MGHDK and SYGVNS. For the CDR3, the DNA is TGTGCCACCGCAGGGAGGGCGGCCTACGAGCAGTACTTC. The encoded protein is CATAGRAAYEQYF.

The CDR3 region is CASSLRGGTEAFF. CDR3 bases: TGTGCCAGCAGTTTAAGAGGGGGCACTGAAGCTTTCTTT. The chain has TRBV12-3 or TRBV12-4 and TRBJ1-1; D may be TRBD1 (6 bases). The CDR3 consists of 13 residues. V lost 2 bases and J lost 4, with 8 bases in between.

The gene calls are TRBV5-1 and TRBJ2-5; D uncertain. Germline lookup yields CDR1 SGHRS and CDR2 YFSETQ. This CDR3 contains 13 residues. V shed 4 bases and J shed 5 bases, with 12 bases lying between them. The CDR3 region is CASSPRGQETQYF. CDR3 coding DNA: TGCGCCAGCAGCCCCCGTGGGCAGGAGACCCAGTACTTC.

The CDR3 loop is CASSLRGGEAFF. CDR3 bases: TGTGCCAGCAGTTTACGGGGAGGTGAAGCTTTCTTT. The gene calls are TRBV12-3 or TRBV12-4 and TRBJ1-1, with unresolved D. This CDR3 is built from 12 residues. Trimming cost V 2 bases and J 7 bases, with 8 bases left between them.

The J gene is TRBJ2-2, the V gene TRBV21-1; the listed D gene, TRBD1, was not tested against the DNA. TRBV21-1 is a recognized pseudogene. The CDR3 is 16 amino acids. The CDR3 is CASSTLGQGRGGELFF. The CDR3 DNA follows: TGTGCCAGCAGCACCCTAGGACAGGGCCGGGGCGGGGAGCTGTTTTTT.

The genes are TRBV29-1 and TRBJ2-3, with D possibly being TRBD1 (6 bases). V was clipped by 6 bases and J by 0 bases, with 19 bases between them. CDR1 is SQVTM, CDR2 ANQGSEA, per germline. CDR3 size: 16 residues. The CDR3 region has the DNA TGCAGCGTCGCCGACAGGAAGAAGACTAGCACAGATACGCAGTATTTT. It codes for CSVADRKKTSTDTQYF.

CDR3 DNA: TGTGCCAGCAGCCGGGGGAGTAACTATGGCTACACCTTC. This gives the protein CASSRGSNYGYTF. The chain has TRBV5-4 and TRBJ1-2; TRBD1 might be the D (5 bases). The CDR3 sequence is 13 residues long. The germline gives CDR1 SGHNT, CDR2 YYREEE (reference sequence). The ends were cut back, 4 bases at V and 1 base at J, with 8 bases in the middle.

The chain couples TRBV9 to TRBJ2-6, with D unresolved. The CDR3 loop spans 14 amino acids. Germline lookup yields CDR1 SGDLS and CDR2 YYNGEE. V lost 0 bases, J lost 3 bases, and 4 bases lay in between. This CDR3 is CASSVESGANVLTF. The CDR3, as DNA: TGTGCCAGCAGCGTAGAGAGTGGGGCCAACGTCCTGACTTTC.

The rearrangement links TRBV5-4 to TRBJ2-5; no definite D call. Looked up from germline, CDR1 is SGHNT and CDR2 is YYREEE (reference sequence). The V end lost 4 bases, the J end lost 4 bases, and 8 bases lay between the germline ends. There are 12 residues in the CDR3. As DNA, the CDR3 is TGTGCCAGCAGCCCTGGCACAGAGACCCAGTACTTC. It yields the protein CASSPGTETQYF.

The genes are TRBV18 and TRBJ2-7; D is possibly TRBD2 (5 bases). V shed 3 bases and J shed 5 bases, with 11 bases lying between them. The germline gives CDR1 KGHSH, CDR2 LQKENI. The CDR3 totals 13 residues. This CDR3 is CASSPPGKNEQYF. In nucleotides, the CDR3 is TGTGCCAGCTCACCCCCGGGGAAGAACGAGCAGTACTTC.

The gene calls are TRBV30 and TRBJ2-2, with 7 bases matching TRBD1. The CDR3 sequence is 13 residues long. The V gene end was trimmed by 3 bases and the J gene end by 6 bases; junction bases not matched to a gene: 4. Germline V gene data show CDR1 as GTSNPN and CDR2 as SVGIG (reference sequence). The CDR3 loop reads CAWSRQGPGELFF. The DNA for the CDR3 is TGTGCCTGGAGCCGACAGGGTCCCGGGGAGCTGTTTTTT.

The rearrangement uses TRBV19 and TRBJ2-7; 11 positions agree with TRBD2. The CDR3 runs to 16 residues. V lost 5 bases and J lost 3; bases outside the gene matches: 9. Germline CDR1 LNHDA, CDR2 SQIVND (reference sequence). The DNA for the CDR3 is TGTGCCAGTAGTGCCGCGACAGGGACTAGCGGCTACGAGCAGTACTTC. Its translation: CASSAATGTSGYEQYF.